This T cell receptor (beta chain) emerged from a study of beta chain features in type 1 diabetes. Study as a whole: All samples together contributed more than 90,000,000 sorted cells for examination.

Notes on this clone: The antigen is undetermined.

Every isolated RNA sample was fully reverse transcribed, so sequencing captured expressed TCRB transcripts. Assay used: immunoSEQ multiplex PCR; TCRdb lists only in-frame clones, some missing. The sample has a few hundred thousand clones, 16% seen once. Points from the study as a whole: cDNA-based sequencing might over-represent cells highly expressing TCR. The question left open here concerned HLA type influencing TCRB rearrangement. Across all four CD4+ subsets, people with type 1 diabetes showed modestly shorter TCRB CDR3s.

Sequencing used naive CD4+ T cells from blood. This sequence was found in a man in his thirties or forties with type 1 diabetes.

The CDR3 sequence is CSAMTWGGGRTDTQYF. The CDR3 nucleotides are TGCAGCGCCATGACCTGGGGCGGAGGTAGAACAGATACGCAGTATTTT. V and J are TRBV29-1 and TRBJ2-3; tentatively, D is TRBD1 or TRBD2 (5 bases each). CDR1 is SQVTM, CDR2 ANQGSEA, per germline. The V gene lost 7 bases and the J gene lost 3 bases, with 23 bases spanning the gap. The CDR3 contains 16 residues.